This T cell receptor (beta chain) comes out of a study of shared clonotypes between healthy human individuals. The CDR3 is 14 residues long. Germline values: CDR1 LNHNV, CDR2 YYDKDF (reference sequence). V was shortened by 3 bases and J by 3 bases, with 10 bases between the two germline ends. Naive CD8 cells were CD45RO-negative, positively selected for CCR7, excluding terminally differentiated effector memory CD45RA+ cells. The sorted-subset replicate PCRs were given around 200 ng DNA, which is some 29,000 T cell genomes. TCRdb keeps only in-frame clones here, not all; method: immunoSEQ multiplex PCR. The sample carries almost 700,000 clones, 92% recorded once. A note on this clone: What it binds is not known.

Findings of the study overall: Although depth was large, rarefaction showed that sequencing of the sorted subsets was incomplete.

The clonotype comes from a man aged 30 to 45 in good health. The specimen was naive CD8+ T cells sorted from blood. The J gene is TRBJ2-3, the V gene TRBV15; the D gene could be TRBD1 or TRBD2 (5 bases each). The CDR3 is CATSRRGETDTQYF. For the CDR3, the DNA is TGTGCCACCAGCAGGAGGGGAGAAACAGATACGCAGTATTTT.